One and the same sample provided the 19 T cell receptor beta chains below, sequenced in a study of cytomegalovirus exposure and HLA in healthy donors. Use of 60 Vbeta and 13 Jbeta primers characterized the PCR. Sequenced by immunoSEQ multiplex PCR; TCRdb stores in-frame clones only, minus some. The sample consists of 90,000 to 150,000 clones, about 72% of them appearing once. The sequenced material came from PBMCs. The receptors originated from a man aged 50-60 years in good health and CMV-seropositive.

This clone came up a few times. The rearrangement links TRBV28 to TRBJ2-5; 7 bases are shared with TRBD1. Germline-derived CDR1 and CDR2 are MDHEN and SYDVKM. The CDR3 extends over 17 amino acids. V trimming: 1 base; J trimming: 5 bases; junction bases outside the gene matches: 13. The CDR3 DNA is TGTGCCAGCAGTTTATTAGGGGGCCTTTTGCCTTGGGAGACCCAGTACTTC. Amino acids: CASSLLGGLLPWETQYF.

This clone was seen a few times. This chain connects TRBV10-2 to TRBJ1-5, with TRBD1 matching over 7 bases. This CDR3 has 13 amino acids. Per the germline V gene, CDR1 is WSHSY and CDR2 is SAAADI. V dropped 10 bases and J dropped 7; count of bases not matched to a gene: 10. CDR3 sequence: CATSTGDPQPQHF. In DNA form, the CDR3 reads TGCGCCACCTCAACAGGGGATCCCCAGCCCCAGCATTTT.

CDR3 in DNA: TGCGCCAGCAGCCGGGACAGGAGATCCTACGAGCAGTACTTC. This gives the protein CASSRDRRSYEQYF. The chain is built from TRBV5-1 and TRBJ2-7; 8 nucleotides align to TRBD1. The CDR3 has 14 residues. In germline, CDR1 is SGHRS, CDR2 YFSETQ. The V segment lost 4 bases and the J segment 1 base; nucleotides outside the gene matches: 4.

V usage is TRBV7-2 and J usage is TRBJ2-1, with 8 bases lining up with TRBD2. Germline loops: CDR1 SGHTA, CDR2 FQGNSA. V trimming: 1 base; J trimming: 10 bases; junction bases outside the gene matches: 6. The length of the CDR3 is 14 residues. CDR3 residues: CASSLEGPGGEQFF. CDR3 coding DNA: TGTGCCAGCAGCTTAGAGGGCCCGGGGGGGGAGCAGTTCTTC.

V usage is TRBV27 and J usage is TRBJ2-3; the match to TRBD2 covers 8 bases. With 8 bases clipped from V and 2 bases from J, the junction kept 12 bases outside the gene matches. Per germline, CDR1 MNHEY and CDR2 SMNVEV (reference sequence). The CDR3 spans 16 residues. CDR3 protein: CASGALAALYTDTQYF. The CDR3 DNA sequence: TGTGCCAGCGGAGCACTAGCGGCCCTTTACACAGATACGCAGTATTTT.

This chain uses TRBV6-5 with TRBJ1-3; tentatively, D is TRBD1 (5 bases). V lost 8 bases to trimming and J lost 2 bases, with 16 bases between them. The CDR3 is made up of 15 amino acids. Germline V gives CDR1 MNHEY, CDR2 SVGAGI. In DNA, the CDR3 is TGTGCCAGCCGGTCGCAGGGAAGCCCTGGAAACACCATATATTTT. Residues: CASRSQGSPGNTIYF.

This sequence joins TRBV7-2 and TRBJ2-7; D perhaps matches TRBD2 (5 bases). The germline V gene encodes CDR1 SGHTA and CDR2 FQGNSA. The CDR3 consists of 13 residues. Trimming cost V 4 bases and J 4 bases, with 11 bases left between them. The CDR3 spells CASSSLAGYEQYF. CDR3 DNA sequence: TGTGCCAGCAGCTCCCTTGCGGGTTACGAGCAGTACTTC.

On this clone itself: This is likely a read error, given that the CDR3 carries no conserved phenylalanine or tryptophan at its end. The DNA is left out, because the CDR3 cannot be placed on it with certainty; the CDR3 is given as TCRdb lists it. The chain's CDR3 is CASLGQGL. This chain links TRBV18 with TRBJ1-2; TRBD1 is the table's D call and was not checked against the DNA. CDR1 is KGHSH and CDR2 is LQKENI in the germline V gene. The CDR3 is 8 residues long, ends included.

This clone turned up a few times. CDR3 loop: CASRNMTVNYGYTF. CDR3 coding DNA: TGTGCCAGCAGGAACATGACAGTTAACTATGGCTACACCTTC. The genes are TRBV6-4 and TRBJ1-2, with D possibly matching TRBD1 (5 bases). The V end was cut by 6 bases, the J end by 1 base, with 12 bases between. The germline CDR1 and CDR2 sequences are MRHNA and SNTAGT. The CDR3 is 14 amino acids.

J is TRBJ1-6 and V is TRBV4-1; D uncertain. Germline lookup yields CDR1 MGHRA and CDR2 YSYEKL. This CDR3 contains 13 residues. V was trimmed by 4 bases and J by 10 bases, leaving 11 bases between them. CDR3 residues: CASSPERRSPLHF. The CDR3, as DNA: TGCGCCAGCAGCCCCGAGAGAAGATCACCCCTCCACTTT.

The chain is built from TRBV29-1 and TRBJ2-5, with a tentative D call TRBD2 (6 bases). Germline loops: CDR1 SQVTM, CDR2 ANQGSEA. The CDR3 has 16 amino acids. V shed 0 bases and J shed 2 bases, with 16 bases lying between them. CDR3 in amino acids: CSVEDQESGPQETQYF. The CDR3 DNA is TGCAGCGTTGAAGATCAGGAGAGCGGGCCTCAAGAGACCCAGTACTTC.

This clone was recorded a few times. V is TRBV4-3 and J is TRBJ1-4, with D possibly matching TRBD1 (5 bases). The V gene lost 0 bases and the J gene lost 3 bases, with 8 bases spanning the gap. The CDR3 has 15 amino acids. CDR1 and CDR2 from the germline V gene are LGHNA and YSLEER. The CDR3 protein is CASSQDWGANEKLFF. Written as DNA, the CDR3 is TGCGCCAGCAGCCAAGATTGGGGGGCTAATGAAAAACTGTTTTTT.

This clone was counted between two and nine times. V is TRBV6-1 and J is TRBJ2-5, with D possibly being TRBD1 (5 bases). The CDR3 runs 15 residues. CDR1 MNHNS and CDR2 SASEGT come from the germline V gene. V lost 6 bases and J lost 3, with 17 bases in between. The CDR3 spells CASSHHRDREETQYF. The CDR3 DNA reads TGTGCCAGCAGCCATCACCGAGACAGAGAAGAGACCCAGTACTTC.

This clone was observed once. DNA for the CDR3: TGTGCCACCAGCAGAGATCGTAGCACGGGTGGCTACACCTTC. This gives the protein CATSRDRSTGGYTF. The genes are TRBV15 and TRBJ1-2; D ambiguous. Germline V lookup: CDR1 LNHNV, CDR2 YYDKDF (reference sequence). Trimming stripped 0 bases from V and 7 bases from J, with 12 bases between. The CDR3 runs 14 residues.

V usage is TRBV5-4 and J usage is TRBJ1-6; 7 nucleotides match TRBD1. V lost 0 bases to trimming and J lost 5 bases; unmatched junction nucleotides: 2. Per germline, CDR1 SGHNT and CDR2 YYREEE (reference sequence). The CDR3 has 15 residues. The CDR3 DNA reads as TGTGCCAGCAGCTTGGGTCAGGGGGATAATTCACCCCTCCACTTT. Translating gives CASSLGQGDNSPLHF.

This clone was counted a few times. The CDR3, as DNA: TGTGCCAGCAGTTCTTATGGCGTGGGAGCCGGGGAAGCTTTCTTT. The encoded protein is CASSSYGVGAGEAFF. The J gene is TRBJ1-1, the V gene TRBV7-6; D is ambiguous. Trimming pared 6 bases from V and 8 bases from J, leaving 22 bases between. CDR3 size: 15 residues. Germline CDR1 SGHVS, CDR2 FNYEAQ.

J is TRBJ2-5 and V is TRBV6-1, with D possibly being TRBD2 (5 bases). Germline V gene data show CDR1 as MNHNS and CDR2 as SASEGT. Trimming left V 2 bases short and J 5 bases short, with 9 bases between. The CDR3 consists of 13 residues. The CDR3 protein is CASSELAWETQYF. CDR3 nucleotides: TGTGCCAGCAGTGAACTAGCCTGGGAGACCCAGTACTTC.

This clone came up a few times. J is TRBJ2-1 and V is TRBV19, with 13 bases fitting TRBD2. With V trimmed by 6 bases and J by 9 bases, 2 bases remained unmatched. CDR3 length equals 13 residues. Germline-derived CDR1 and CDR2 are LNHDA and SQIVND (reference sequence). CDR3 amino acids: CASRTSGRSEQFF. CDR3 coding DNA: TGTGCCAGTAGGACTAGCGGGAGGAGTGAGCAGTTCTTC.

The V and J genes are TRBV29-1 and TRBJ2-3; perhaps TRBD1 as D (7 bases). V was pared by 3 bases and J by 1 base, with 17 bases between. Germline CDR1 SQVTM, CDR2 ANQGSEA. There are 16 residues in the CDR3. The CDR3 loop is CSVEAPGGGGTDTQYF. The CDR3 region has the DNA TGCAGCGTTGAGGCTCCAGGGGGAGGTGGCACAGATACGCAGTATTTT.